Below, 4 T cell receptor beta chains from the same sample are listed, as sequenced in a study of T cell repertoires in cytomegalovirus infection. No antigen has been assigned to these receptors. TCRdb re-derived calls from the reads in MiXCR, one entry per CDR3 protein. The data show 450,000 to 600,000 distinct CDR3 sequences, about 42% seen once. Sequencing used cultured PBMCs, obtained from culture after CMV antigen stimulation. The origin of the receptors is a human donor in good health (CMV status not recorded). Some clones in this sample may be carry-over from other donors' samples.

This clonotype has more than one count but fewer than ten. This chain uses TRBV7-6 with TRBJ2-2; D is undetermined. The CDR3 extends over 14 amino acids. V dropped 4 bases and J dropped 2 bases, with 8 bases sitting between them. CDR1 and CDR2 (germline): SGHVS, FNYEAQ. The chain's CDR3 is CASSSPFNTGELFF. Here the CDR3 DNA reads TGTGCCAGCAGCTCACCTTTTAACACCGGGGAGCTGTTTTTT. The full variable domain, completed using reference TRBV7-6 and TRBJ2-2, is GAGVSQSPRYKVTKRGQDVALRCDPISGHVSLYWYRQALGQGPEFLTYFNYEAQQDKSGLPNDRFSAERPEGSISTLTIQRTEQRDSAMYRCASSSPFNTGELFFGEGSRLTVL.

This clonotype was detected only a few times. J is TRBJ2-2 and V is TRBV7-7; 12 nucleotides match TRBD1. Germline V gene sequence: CDR1 SSHAT, CDR2 FNYEAQ (reference sequence). With V trimmed by 5 bases and J by 8 bases, 6 bases remained unmatched. CDR3 length: 15 residues. CDR3: CASSPGQGAEGELFF. The CDR3 region has the DNA TGTGCCAGCAGCCCGGGACAGGGGGCGGAGGGGGAGCTGTTTTTT.

There are a few counts of this clonotype. The gene calls are TRBV6-2 or TRBV6-3 and TRBJ2-2; D call uncertain. Germline loops: CDR1 MNHEY, CDR2 SVGEGT. The V end lost 6 bases, the J end lost 0 bases, and 17 bases lay between the germline ends. The CDR3 contains 17 residues. The CDR3, as DNA: TGTGCCAGCAGCGCCGACCTCCCTAGGCCGAACACCGGGGAGCTGTTTTTT. Translating it yields CASSADLPRPNTGELFF.

V and J are TRBV7-2 and TRBJ1-5, with 9 bases matching TRBD1. The length of the CDR3 is 14 residues. Losses at the gene ends were 6 bases for V and 7 bases for J; bases not matched to a gene: 7. CDR1 SGHTA and CDR2 FQGNSA come from the germline V gene. As DNA, the CDR3 is TGTGCCAGCAGGGATACAGGGGGCGAACAGCCCCAGCATTTT. Its protein is CASRDTGGEQPQHF.